This is a list of T cell receptor beta chains from one sample in a study of T cell responses to AZD1222 COVID-19 vaccine. Produced via immunoSEQ multiplex PCR; TCRdb's table is partial and in-frame only. Among around 99,000 clones listed, approximately 94% were seen once. The material was peripheral blood, obtained on day 0 of AZD1222 vaccination. The receptor source for this set is an adult in good health. Each CDR3 is given with its conserved first and last residue. A D gene is named only where the DNA matches it firmly. Rows give clone size only sometimes, using once, few, many, or a class for an expanded clone.

j_call,v_call,d_call,clone_size,cdr3_aa,cdr3_nt
TRBJ1-5,TRBV2,-,-,CASKEGLSNQPQHF,TGTGCCAGCAAAGAGGGTCTTAGCAATCAGCCCCAGCATTTT
TRBJ1-2,TRBV19,TRBD1,few,CASSIQGALGYTF,TGTGCCAGTAGTATCCAGGGGGCGCTTGGCTACACCTTC
TRBJ1-6,TRBV7-3,-,-,CASSLGTREGGTLHF,TGTGCCAGCAGCTTAGGGACACGGGAGGGAGGGACCCTCCACTTT
TRBJ2-7,TRBV7-9,-,few,CASSLVGGSYEQYF,TGTGCCAGCAGCTTAGTGGGGGGCTCCTACGAGCAGTACTTC
TRBJ2-3,TRBV3-1/TRBV3-2,TRBD2,-,CASSQESGVTDTQYF,TGTGCCAGCAGCCAAGAGAGCGGGGTGACAGATACGCAGTATTTT
TRBJ2-1,TRBV9,-,-,CASSFQTPTGTLLGEQFF,TGTGCCAGCAGCTTCCAAACACCGACAGGGACTCTCCTTGGTGAGCAGTTCTTC
TRBJ2-2,TRBV7-2,-,-,CASSLLWGMNTGELFF,TGTGCCAGCAGCTTACTTTGGGGGATGAACACCGGGGAGCTGTTTTTT
TRBJ2-3,TRBV5-1,TRBD1,-,CASSPRPTGGGTDTQYF,TGCGCCAGCAGCCCTCGCCCTACAGGGGGCGGCACAGATACGCAGTATTTT
TRBJ1-3,TRBV5-1,-,-,CASSLQAYSSGNTIYF,TGCGCCAGCAGCTTGCAGGCCTACTCCTCTGGAAACACCATATATTTT
TRBJ1-5,TRBV5-1,-,-,CASSFDGGNQPQHF,TGCGCCAGCAGCTTTGATGGTGGCAATCAGCCCCAGCATTTT
TRBJ2-3,TRBV6-2/TRBV6-3,TRBD2,-,CASSIVGTRTSGGATDTQYF,TGTGCCAGCAGTATCGTAGGGACCCGGACTAGCGGGGGGGCTACAGATACGCAGTATTTT
TRBJ1-2,TRBV19,TRBD1,-,CASRDDRDYGYTF,TGTGCCAGTAGGGACGACAGGGATTATGGCTACACCTTC
TRBJ1-1,TRBV29-1,-,-,CSYDGRANTEAFF,TGCAGCTACGACGGCAGAGCGAACACTGAAGCTTTCTTT
TRBJ1-1,TRBV2,-,-,CASSARRNTEAFF,TGTGCCAGCAGTGCCAGGAGGAACACTGAAGCTTTCTTT
TRBJ2-1,TRBV24-1,TRBD1,-,CATSGSGTGYYNEQFF,TGTGCCACCAGTGGTTCCGGGACAGGGTATTACAATGAGCAGTTCTTC
TRBJ2-1,TRBV3-1/TRBV3-2,-,-,CASSQQGTYNEQFF,TGTGCCAGCAGCCAACAGGGGACCTACAATGAGCAGTTCTTC
TRBJ1-1,TRBV18,-,-,CASSSADREAFF,TGTGCCAGCTCATCGGCGGATCGTGAAGCTTTCTTT
TRBJ1-5,TRBV5-4,-,-,CASSPDGNQPQHF,TGTGCCAGCAGCCCGGACGGGAATCAGCCCCAGCATTTT
TRBJ1-1,TRBV7-6,TRBD1,-,CASSRTGGEDTEAFF,TGTGCCAGCAGCCGTACAGGGGGCGAGGACACTGAAGCTTTCTTT
TRBJ2-6,TRBV7-2,-,-,CASRVSSNYPGANVLTF,TGTGCCAGCAGGGTGTCTTCCAACTACCCTGGGGCCAACGTCCTGACTTTC
TRBJ1-2,TRBV19,-,once,CASSMSRDRGYTF,TGTGCCAGTAGTATGTCCAGGGATCGCGGCTACACCTTC
TRBJ1-3,TRBV28,-,-,CASSPTGTNGNTIYF,TGTGCCAGCAGTCCAACCGGGACAAATGGAAACACCATATATTTT
TRBJ2-2,TRBV5-4,-,few,CASRGREAGELFF,TGTGCCAGCAGAGGCAGGGAGGCCGGGGAGCTGTTTTTT
TRBJ2-7,TRBV11-3,-,-,CASSLGGRGQYLYEQYF,TGTGCCAGCAGCTTAGGGGGGAGGGGACAATACCTCTACGAGCAGTACTTC
TRBJ2-2,TRBV6-2/TRBV6-3,-,-,CASSYVDGNTGELFF,TGTGCCAGCAGTTACGTGGACGGCAACACCGGGGAGCTGTTTTTT
TRBJ2-7,TRBV5-1,-,-,CASSLEARTRAEQYF,TGCGCCAGCAGCTTGGAAGCCCGGACAAGGGCCGAGCAGTACTTC
TRBJ1-1,TRBV3-1/TRBV3-2,-,-,CASSQGREAFF,TGTGCCAGCAGCCAGGGACGGGAAGCTTTCTTT
TRBJ1-1,TRBV7-2,-,-,CASSLNRVTEAFF,TGTGCCAGCAGCTTAAACAGGGTCACTGAAGCTTTCTTT
TRBJ2-7,TRBV4-1,-,few,CASSPRADEQYF,TGCGCCAGCAGTCCCCGGGCGGACGAGCAGTACTTC
TRBJ2-5,TRBV21-1,-,-,CASSKAEQGAGETQYF,TGTGCCAGCAGCAAAGCAGAACAGGGGGCGGGTGAGACCCAGTACTTC
TRBJ1-3,TRBV14,-,-,CASSQGEGPGNTIYF,TGTGCCAGCAGCCAGGGAGAGGGGCCTGGAAACACCATATATTTT
TRBJ2-3,TRBV29-1,-,once,CSVTHGTSTDTQYF,TGCAGCGTAACACACGGCACTAGCACAGATACGCAGTATTTT
TRBJ2-7,TRBV4-1,-,-,CASSQDGRYEQYF,TGCGCCAGCAGCCAAGATGGACGATACGAGCAGTACTTC
TRBJ1-2,TRBV6-2/TRBV6-3,-,-,CASNPPGLNYGYTF,TGTGCCAGCAACCCTCCAGGTTTGAACTATGGCTACACCTTC
TRBJ2-1,TRBV13,-,-,CASSLVLRKEGSDEQFF,TGTGCCAGCAGCTTAGTTCTCAGGAAGGAGGGGTCCGATGAGCAGTTCTTC
TRBJ2-7,TRBV5-4,-,-,CASSLGGTTYEQYF,TGTGCCAGCAGCTTGGGGGGAACGACCTACGAGCAGTACTTC
TRBJ1-6,TRBV5-1,-,-,CASSLAGQGAGNSPLHF,TGCGCCAGCAGCTTGGCGGGCCAGGGCGCTGGCAATTCACCCCTCCACTTT
TRBJ2-7,TRBV6-5,TRBD2,-,CASTLAGEGEQYF,TGTGCCAGCACTCTAGCGGGAGAAGGCGAGCAGTACTTC
TRBJ2-2,TRBV5-8,TRBD2,-,CASSEGLAGNAGELFF,TGTGCCAGCAGCGAGGGACTAGCGGGAAACGCCGGGGAGCTGTTTTTT
TRBJ2-1,TRBV2,TRBD1,-,CASSRGTENEQFF,TGTGCCAGCAGTAGAGGGACAGAGAATGAGCAGTTCTTC
TRBJ1-5,TRBV23-1,-,-,CASSRFGGKQGNQPQHF,TGCGCCAGCAGTCGCTTCGGAGGGAAGCAAGGGAATCAGCCCCAGCATTTT